These T cell receptor beta chains were read from a single sample in a study of blood T cell repertoires in COVID-19. Sequenced by immunoSEQ multiplex PCR; TCRdb stores in-frame clones only, minus some. The table shows 80,000 to 95,000 clones, with roughly 85% occurring only once. What was sequenced was peripheral blood. Receptor source: a man over 45 with active or convalescent COVID-19. The CDR3 runs from the conserved cysteine through the conserved F or W. Fields, in order: D gene, clone size, V gene, J gene, CDR3 DNA, CDR3 protein. D genes are given only for firm matches. Size tells how often a clone was seen (once, few, many) or the class of an expanded clone, and some rows leave it out.

d_gene: -; abundance: -; v_gene: TRBV19; j_gene: TRBJ1-5; CDR3nt: TGTGCCAGTAGTATTCGTCTGGGCCAGGATAGCAATCAGCCCCAGCATTTT; CDR3aa: CASSIRLGQDSNQPQHF
d_gene: -; abundance: -; v_gene: TRBV7-6; j_gene: TRBJ2-5; CDR3nt: TGTGCCAGCAGCTCTATGGAGACCCAGTACTTC; CDR3aa: CASSSMETQYF
d_gene: -; abundance: -; v_gene: TRBV7-9; j_gene: TRBJ2-5; CDR3nt: TGTGCCAGCAGCCCTACCCCTCAGCGGAGGGGACAAGAGACCCAGTACTTC; CDR3aa: CASSPTPQRRGQETQYF
d_gene: TRBD1; abundance: -; v_gene: TRBV18; j_gene: TRBJ2-2; CDR3nt: TGTGCCAGCTCACCATACAGGGGGAGATCGAACACCGGGGAGCTGTTTTTT; CDR3aa: CASSPYRGRSNTGELFF
d_gene: TRBD1; abundance: once; v_gene: TRBV30; j_gene: TRBJ1-6; CDR3nt: TGTGCCTGGAGTGTTGGGGACAGTCGCTCACCCCTCCACTTT; CDR3aa: CAWSVGDSRSPLHF
d_gene: -; abundance: once; v_gene: TRBV15; j_gene: TRBJ2-5; CDR3nt: TGTGCCACCAGCAGAGATAGAAAAGTGGCGTCAGGTCAAGAGACCCAGTACTTC; CDR3aa: CATSRDRKVASGQETQYF
d_gene: TRBD2; abundance: few; v_gene: TRBV4-2; j_gene: TRBJ2-7; CDR3nt: TGTGCCAGCAGCCCGGGACTAGCGAGAACCTACGAGCAGTACTTC; CDR3aa: CASSPGLARTYEQYF
d_gene: -; abundance: -; v_gene: TRBV19; j_gene: TRBJ1-2; CDR3nt: TGTGCCAGTATAGATATGGGGAGGGCTAACTATGGCTACACCTTC; CDR3aa: CASIDMGRANYGYTF
d_gene: -; abundance: -; v_gene: TRBV11-2; j_gene: TRBJ2-1; CDR3nt: TGTGCCAGCAGCTTAGATCGAGATATCGAGCAGTTCTTC; CDR3aa: CASSLDRDIEQFF
d_gene: -; abundance: -; v_gene: TRBV25-1; j_gene: TRBJ1-3; CDR3nt: TGTGCCAGCAGTGAGACGGGAAGAAACACCATATATTTT; CDR3aa: CASSETGRNTIYF
d_gene: -; abundance: -; v_gene: TRBV20-1; j_gene: TRBJ1-1; CDR3nt: TGCAGTGTTGCCGAGACTGAAGCTTTCTTT; CDR3aa: CSVAETEAFF
d_gene: TRBD2; abundance: -; v_gene: TRBV15; j_gene: TRBJ2-4; CDR3nt: TGTGCCACCAGCAGCCCCACTAGCGGGAACATTCAGTACTTC; CDR3aa: CATSSPTSGNIQYF
d_gene: -; abundance: -; v_gene: TRBV27; j_gene: TRBJ1-1; CDR3nt: TGTGCCAGCAGTCTCTTGAGCGACCTTTACACTGAAGCTTTCTTT; CDR3aa: CASSLLSDLYTEAFF
d_gene: -; abundance: -; v_gene: TRBV4-3; j_gene: TRBJ2-1; CDR3nt: TGCGCCAGCAGCCAAGATCACAACAATGAGCAGTTCTTC; CDR3aa: CASSQDHNNEQFF
d_gene: TRBD2; abundance: -; v_gene: TRBV28; j_gene: TRBJ2-1; CDR3nt: TGTGCCAGCAGTTCTTGGACTAGCGGGAGCTATGAGCAGTTCTTC; CDR3aa: CASSSWTSGSYEQFF
d_gene: -; abundance: -; v_gene: TRBV18; j_gene: TRBJ1-2; CDR3nt: TGTGCCAGCTCTCCGACAGAGACTCCTAACTATGGCTACACCTTC; CDR3aa: CASSPTETPNYGYTF
d_gene: -; abundance: -; v_gene: TRBV24-1; j_gene: TRBJ1-2; CDR3nt: TGTGCCACCAGTGAAACCGGACAGTTCTATGGCTACACCTTC; CDR3aa: CATSETGQFYGYTF
d_gene: TRBD2; abundance: -; v_gene: TRBV24-1; j_gene: TRBJ2-1; CDR3nt: TGTGCCACCAGTGCTTTAACTAGCGGGAGGAATGAGCAGTTCTTC; CDR3aa: CATSALTSGRNEQFF
d_gene: -; abundance: many; v_gene: TRBV7-7; j_gene: TRBJ2-2; CDR3nt: TGTGCCAGCAGCTTAGGCGGGGCCAACACCGGGGAGCTGTTTTTT; CDR3aa: CASSLGGANTGELFF
d_gene: -; abundance: -; v_gene: TRBV7-2; j_gene: TRBJ2-1; CDR3nt: TGTGCCAGCAGCCTCACCGGGACACCGGCCCGGGAGCAGTTCTTC; CDR3aa: CASSLTGTPAREQFF
d_gene: TRBD1; abundance: -; v_gene: TRBV5-4; j_gene: TRBJ1-2; CDR3nt: TGTGCCAGCAGCTTCCAGGGGGCAGGGTATGGCTACACCTTC; CDR3aa: CASSFQGAGYGYTF
d_gene: -; abundance: -; v_gene: TRBV19; j_gene: TRBJ1-6; CDR3nt: TGTGCCAGTAGTATAGATCGGGATTCACCCCTCCACTTT; CDR3aa: CASSIDRDSPLHF
d_gene: -; abundance: -; v_gene: TRBV18; j_gene: TRBJ1-6; CDR3nt: TGTGCCAGCCGACAGGAAGCCTATAATTCACCCCTCCACTTT; CDR3aa: CASRQEAYNSPLHF
d_gene: -; abundance: -; v_gene: TRBV12-3/TRBV12-4; j_gene: TRBJ1-1; CDR3nt: TGTGCCAGCAGTTTTTCCAGGGGCACTGAAGCTTTCTTT; CDR3aa: CASSFSRGTEAFF
d_gene: -; abundance: -; v_gene: TRBV29-1; j_gene: TRBJ1-1; CDR3nt: TGCAGCGTCCAAGTGACAGGTTTGAACACTGAAGCTTTCTTT; CDR3aa: CSVQVTGLNTEAFF
d_gene: -; abundance: -; v_gene: TRBV27; j_gene: TRBJ2-1; CDR3nt: TGTGCCAGCAGTCCGTCAGGGGGGTCCTACAATGAGCAGTTCTTC; CDR3aa: CASSPSGGSYNEQFF
d_gene: TRBD1; abundance: few; v_gene: TRBV5-1; j_gene: TRBJ1-6; CDR3nt: TGCGCCAGCCGTACAGGGGGCAATTCACCCCTCCACTTT; CDR3aa: CASRTGGNSPLHF
d_gene: -; abundance: once; v_gene: TRBV19; j_gene: TRBJ2-7; CDR3nt: TGTGCCAGCACGAACCGCGGGGACAGAGAGTACGAGCAGTACTTC; CDR3aa: CASTNRGDREYEQYF
d_gene: TRBD1; abundance: -; v_gene: TRBV6-5; j_gene: TRBJ1-6; CDR3nt: TGTGCCAGCAGTTACGGACAGGGAGTACAATCACCCCTCCACTTT; CDR3aa: CASSYGQGVQSPLHF
d_gene: TRBD1; abundance: -; v_gene: TRBV24-1; j_gene: TRBJ2-5; CDR3nt: TGTGCCACCAGTGATCACCTTAAGGGGGCCGGGGAGACCCAGTACTTC; CDR3aa: CATSDHLKGAGETQYF
d_gene: TRBD1; abundance: once; v_gene: TRBV6-1; j_gene: TRBJ1-2; CDR3nt: TGTGCCAGCAGTGAAGTCACAGGGGGCAGTGGCTACACCTTC; CDR3aa: CASSEVTGGSGYTF
d_gene: -; abundance: -; v_gene: TRBV25-1; j_gene: TRBJ1-4; CDR3nt: TGTGCCAGCAGCCCGGGTGAAAAACTGTTTTTT; CDR3aa: CASSPGEKLFF
d_gene: TRBD2; abundance: -; v_gene: TRBV6-2/TRBV6-3; j_gene: TRBJ2-3; CDR3nt: TGTGCCAGCAGTAGGTCGGCGGGGGGGACGGATACGCAGTATTTT; CDR3aa: CASSRSAGGTDTQYF
d_gene: -; abundance: -; v_gene: TRBV6-6; j_gene: TRBJ1-6; CDR3nt: TGTGCCAGCAGTTACGTTGCTCAGAATAATTCACCCCTCCACTTT; CDR3aa: CASSYVAQNNSPLHF
d_gene: TRBD2; abundance: -; v_gene: TRBV10-1; j_gene: TRBJ2-5; CDR3nt: TGCGCCAGCAGTGAGGACCGGCTAGCGGGGGGACAGACCCAGTACTTC; CDR3aa: CASSEDRLAGGQTQYF
d_gene: TRBD1; abundance: -; v_gene: TRBV29-1; j_gene: TRBJ2-2; CDR3nt: TGCAGCGTTGGACAGGGGTACACCGGGGAGCTGTTTTTT; CDR3aa: CSVGQGYTGELFF